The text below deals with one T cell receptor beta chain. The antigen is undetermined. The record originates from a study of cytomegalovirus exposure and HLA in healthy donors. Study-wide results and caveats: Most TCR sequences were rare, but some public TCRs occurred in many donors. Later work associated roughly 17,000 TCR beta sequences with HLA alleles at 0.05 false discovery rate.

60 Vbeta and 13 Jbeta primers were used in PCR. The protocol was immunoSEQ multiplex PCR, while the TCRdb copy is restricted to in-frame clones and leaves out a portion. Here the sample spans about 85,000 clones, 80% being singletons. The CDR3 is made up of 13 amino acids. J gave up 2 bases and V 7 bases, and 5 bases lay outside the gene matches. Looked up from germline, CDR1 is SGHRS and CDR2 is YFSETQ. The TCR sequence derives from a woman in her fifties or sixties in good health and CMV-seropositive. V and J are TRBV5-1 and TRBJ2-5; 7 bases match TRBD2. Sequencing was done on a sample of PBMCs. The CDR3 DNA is TGCGCCAGCTCCTGGCGGGAGCAAGAGACCCAGTACTTC. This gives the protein CASSWREQETQYF.